The 7 T cell receptor beta chains presented below share a single source sample, sequenced in a study of CD8+ T cells in alopecia areata. cDNA reverse transcribed from extracted RNA served as the sequencing template. Assay: immunoSEQ multiplex PCR; the TCRdb copy retains only in-frame clones and omits some. The sample includes about 4,200 clones, about 63% seen only once; the top ten take around a fifth. The sample taken for sequencing was skin. These receptors were obtained from a human donor in good health.

J is TRBJ2-2 and V is TRBV28, with a weak D call TRBD2 (5 bases). The V end lost 8 bases, the J end lost 7 bases, and 11 bases lay between the germline ends. Germline CDR1 reads MDHEN; CDR2 reads SYDVKM. The CDR3 has 12 residues. The CDR3 spells CASWGVDGELFF. The CDR3 DNA follows: TGTGCCAGCTGGGGAGTAGACGGGGAGCTGTTTTTT.

V usage is TRBV7-2 and J usage is TRBJ1-2; 9 nucleotides agree with TRBD1. Germline CDR1 and CDR2: SGHTA and FQGNSA. CDR3 length: 15 residues. V lost 4 bases to trimming and J lost 8 bases; unmatched junction nucleotides: 11. DNA of the CDR3: TGTGCCAGCAGCTCACCCGGGACAGGGATTAGCGGCTACACCTTC. Amino acids: CASSSPGTGISGYTF.

The chain is built from TRBV7-2 and TRBJ1-6, with D hard to call. The CDR3 contains 14 residues. V lost 5 bases and J 8 bases, leaving 13 bases between the germline ends. Germline assignment: CDR1 SGHTA and CDR2 FQGNSA. This CDR3 is CASSLTGFYSPLHF. In DNA, the CDR3 is TGTGCCAGCAGCCTGACTGGATTCTATTCACCCCTCCACTTT.

This chain joins TRBV27 and TRBJ1-6; no clear D gene. The germline V gene encodes CDR1 MNHEY and CDR2 SMNVEV (reference sequence). The CDR3 spans 14 residues. The V end lost 3 bases, the J end lost 7 bases, and 10 bases lay between the germline ends. The CDR3 loop reads CASSFLTANSPLHF. For the CDR3, the DNA is TGTGCCAGCAGTTTCTTGACCGCAAATTCACCCCTCCACTTT.

The CDR3 DNA is TGCGCCAGCAGTCCCCGGGGCGCCGGGACTGAAGCTTTCTTT. Encoded protein: CASSPRGAGTEAFF. This chain connects TRBV4-1 to TRBJ1-1, with a tentative D call TRBD1 (5 bases). CDR3 length: 14 residues. Trimming cost V 6 bases and J 5 bases, with 16 bases left between them. Germline V gene data show CDR1 as MGHRA and CDR2 as YSYEKL.

V is TRBV21-1 and J is TRBJ2-1; the table's TRBD2 call for D was not verified on the DNA. TRBV21-1 is listed as a pseudogene. The CDR3 sequence is 16 residues long. The chain's CDR3 is CASSGKIADSYNEQFF. The CDR3 nucleotides read TGTGCCAGCAGCGGGAAAATAGCGGACTCCTACAATGAGCAGTTCTTC.

This chain joins TRBV7-9 and TRBJ2-2, with D unclear. The germline V and J ends were trimmed by 5 bases and 4 bases, with 11 bases remaining between them. From germline, CDR1 is SEHNR and CDR2 FQNEAQ (reference sequence). CDR3 length: 14 residues. The CDR3 DNA is TGTGCCAGCAGCCCAGGCGGAACCACCGGGGAGCTGTTTTTT. Translating gives CASSPGGTTGELFF.